The T cell receptor beta chain under discussion was sequenced for a study of PD-L1 blockade in urothelial cancer. Background on the study: Twenty-five of 29 patients were males with bladder-origin urothelial cancer. Blood was subjected to analysis at 3 weeks (second dose) and 6 weeks following treatment start.

Generated by immunoSEQ multiplex PCR, the TCRdb table keeps only in-frame clones and is missing some. The data show about 72,000 clones, around 86% seen once. Trimming cost V 4 bases and J 0 bases, with 13 bases left between them. Germline-derived CDR1 and CDR2 are SGHVS and FQNEAQ. The CDR3 runs 16 residues. Time point: pretreatment peripheral blood. Patients each gave 1 to 8 samples, pretreatment and on-treatment. The rearrangement links TRBV7-8 to TRBJ2-4, with TRBD1 as a possible D gene (6 bases). This sample comprised PBMCs, obtained around atezolizumab (anti-PD-L1) treatment. This receptor was identified in a man between 60 and 75 years old with urothelial cancer. The CDR3 DNA sequence: TGTGCCAGCAGCTCTCAGGGGTCCCGAGCCAAAAACATTCAGTACTTC. It codes for CASSSQGSRAKNIQYF.